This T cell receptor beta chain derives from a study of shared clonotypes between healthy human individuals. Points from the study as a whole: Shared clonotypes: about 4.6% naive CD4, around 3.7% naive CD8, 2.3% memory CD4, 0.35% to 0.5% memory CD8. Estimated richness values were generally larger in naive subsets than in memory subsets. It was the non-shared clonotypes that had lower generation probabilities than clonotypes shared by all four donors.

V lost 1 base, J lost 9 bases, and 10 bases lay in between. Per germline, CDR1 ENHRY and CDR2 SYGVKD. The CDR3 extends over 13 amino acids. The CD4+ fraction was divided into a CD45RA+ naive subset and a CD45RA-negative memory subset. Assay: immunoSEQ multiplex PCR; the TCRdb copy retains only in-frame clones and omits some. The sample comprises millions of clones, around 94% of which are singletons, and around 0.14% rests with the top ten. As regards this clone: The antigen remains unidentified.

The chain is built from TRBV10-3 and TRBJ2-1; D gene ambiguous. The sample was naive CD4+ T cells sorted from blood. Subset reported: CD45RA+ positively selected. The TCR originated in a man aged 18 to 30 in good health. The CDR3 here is CAISEYPAVEQFF. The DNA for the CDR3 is TGTGCCATCAGTGAGTACCCGGCCGTTGAGCAGTTCTTC.